One sample yielded the 32 T cell receptor beta chains listed below, sequenced in a study of blood T cell repertoires in COVID-19. Libraries were prepared by immunoSEQ multiplex PCR; TCRdb keeps only in-frame clonotypes and omits some of them. The top ten clones hold 2% to 3% of a sample with 200,000 to 300,000 clones, 80% to 95% of them seen once. The specimen was peripheral blood. The receptors were gathered from a person under 35 with COVID-19, enrolled during active disease.

This chain links TRBV12-2 with TRBJ1-1; the table's D call, TRBD1, was not checked against the DNA. TRBV12-2 is marked as a pseudogene. CDR3 length: 13 amino acids. The CDR3 sequence is CARRDRVGTEAFF. The CDR3 region has the DNA TGTGCAAGGCGGGACAGGGTGGGCACTGAAGCTTTCTTT.

Only one count was recorded for this clone. This chain links TRBV3-1 (or the pseudogene TRBV3-2) with TRBJ2-7; 7 bases align to TRBD1. After removal of 3 bases from V and 1 base from J, the junction contained 6 bases not matched to a gene. The CDR3 extends over 15 amino acids. Germline values: CDR1 LGHDT, CDR2 YNNKEL (reference sequence). The CDR3 region is CASSQARGRSYEQYF. The CDR3 DNA reads as TGTGCCAGCAGCCAGGCAAGGGGGCGTTCCTACGAGCAGTACTTC.

The chain has TRBV19 and TRBJ2-3; 7 bases fit TRBD2. J gave up 0 bases and V 7 bases, and 19 bases lay outside the gene matches. The CDR3 is made up of 19 amino acids. The V gene's germline CDR1 is LNHDA and CDR2 SQIVND (reference sequence). The CDR3 region has the DNA TGTGCCAGTACTCATCCCCCCATCGGGAGGCCCTCTAGCACAGATACGCAGTATTTT. It codes for CASTHPPIGRPSSTDTQYF.

The chain joins TRBV11-2 to TRBJ1-2; D remains unclear. The CDR3 is 14 amino acids. Per germline, CDR1 SGHAT and CDR2 FQNNGV. V was cut by 0 bases and J by 7 bases, with 12 bases left in between. CDR3 region: CASSLESGRGGYTF. CDR3 sequence (DNA): TGTGCCAGCAGCTTAGAGTCGGGTAGAGGTGGCTACACCTTC.

The chain is built from TRBV4-2 and TRBJ1-2, with D possibly matching TRBD1 (5 bases). The CDR3 consists of 14 residues. Germline V gene lookup returns CDR1 LGHNA and CDR2 YNFKEQ. Trimming pared 5 bases from V and 4 bases from J, leaving 14 bases between. The CDR3 here is CASSYAGTAYGYTF. The CDR3 nucleotides are TGTGCCAGCAGCTACGCCGGGACTGCCTATGGCTACACCTTC.

The chain employs TRBV18 and TRBJ1-3; TRBD1 agrees at 8 bases. The CDR3 loop spans 16 amino acids. With V trimmed by 3 bases and J by 2 bases, 6 bases remained unmatched. Germline CDR1 KGHSH, CDR2 LQKENI. The CDR3: CASSPQGAAAGNTIYF. Here the CDR3 DNA reads TGTGCCAGCTCACCTCAGGGGGCAGCTGCTGGAAACACCATATATTTT.

V is TRBV2 and J is TRBJ2-5; D is unresolved. V was trimmed by 2 bases and J by 4 bases, leaving 11 bases between them. The CDR3 totals 14 residues. Per germline, CDR1 SNHLY and CDR2 FYNNEI. The CDR3 DNA follows: TGTGCCAGCAGTGAACACTTAAGCCTAGAGACCCAGTACTTC. Its translation: CASSEHLSLETQYF.

This clone was recorded only once. The chain recombines TRBV2 with TRBJ1-4; the match to TRBD1 covers 10 bases. Germline lookup yields CDR1 SNHLY and CDR2 FYNNEI. V dropped 4 bases and J dropped 7; count of bases not matched to a gene: 3. The CDR3 length is 14 residues. CDR3 nucleotides: TGTGCCAGCAGTGTACGGACAGGGGGTGAAAAACTGTTTTTT. Translated: CASSVRTGGEKLFF.

This chain links TRBV7-9 with TRBJ1-1, with D possibly TRBD1 on 6 matching bases. CDR3 length: 14 residues. Germline CDR1 is SEHNR and CDR2 is FQNEAQ (reference sequence). V was trimmed by 7 bases and J by 1 base, leaving 13 bases between them. The CDR3 DNA sequence: TGTGCCAGCACCCTTCAGGGGTCGAACACTGAAGCTTTCTTT. Protein sequence: CASTLQGSNTEAFF.

The rearrangement joins TRBV7-3 to TRBJ1-1; D perhaps matches TRBD1 (5 bases). CDR1 SGHTA and CDR2 FQGTGA come from the germline V gene. V dropped 5 bases and J dropped 6 bases, with 13 bases sitting between them. The CDR3 extends over 13 amino acids. The chain's CDR3 is CASSTSGRPEAFF. The CDR3 nucleotides are TGTGCCAGCAGCACCTCAGGGAGGCCTGAAGCTTTCTTT.

The CDR3 is CASSLMSQPQHF. The CDR3, as DNA: TGTGCCAGCAGTTTAATGAGTCAGCCCCAGCATTTT. The genes are TRBV28 and TRBJ1-5; D uncertain. Germline V gene lookup returns CDR1 MDHEN and CDR2 SYDVKM. This CDR3 comprises 12 residues. Trimming cost V 2 bases and J 6 bases, with 5 bases left between them.

The rearrangement uses TRBV18 and TRBJ1-1; D may be TRBD1 (6 bases). Trimming cost V 0 bases and J 1 base, with 12 bases left between them. The CDR3 totals 16 residues. Germline CDR1 reads KGHSH; CDR2 reads LQKENI. Written as DNA, the CDR3 is TGTGCCAGCTCACCACCGAAGACAGGTCAGAACACTGAAGCTTTCTTT. Translated: CASSPPKTGQNTEAFF.

The chain employs TRBV4-1 and TRBJ2-4; 7 bases match TRBD2. V was clipped by 3 bases and J by 5 bases; unmatched bases: 7. Germline V CDR1 and CDR2: MGHRA, YSYEKL. The CDR3 has 15 amino acids. This CDR3 is CASSQREGLENIQYF. The CDR3 DNA sequence: TGCGCCAGCAGCCAGAGGGAGGGGTTGGAAAACATTCAGTACTTC.

This clone was picked up one time. V is TRBV11-2 and J is TRBJ2-1, with TRBD1 matching over 8 bases. This CDR3 region has 17 residues. Per germline, CDR1 SGHAT and CDR2 FQNNGV. The V and J ends lost 2 bases and 3 bases, in that order; junction bases with no gene match: 9. In nucleotides, the CDR3 is TGTGCCAGCAGCTTAAGGCCGTGGACAGGGATCTACAATGAGCAGTTCTTC. Amino acid sequence: CASSLRPWTGIYNEQFF.

The chain recombines TRBV24-1 with TRBJ2-7, with TRBD2 matching over 7 bases. CDR1 is KGHDR and CDR2 is SFDVKD in the germline V gene. This CDR3 contains 15 residues. V lost 8 bases to trimming and J lost 5 bases; unmatched junction nucleotides: 14. The DNA for the CDR3 is TGTGCCACCACACAGCGGCGGGAGTACATCGACGAGCAGTACTTC. As protein: CATTQRREYIDEQYF.

This clone was detected only once. The rearrangement links TRBV6-5 to TRBJ2-3, with TRBD2 as a possible D gene (5 bases). The CDR3 spans 12 residues. The germline V gene has CDR1 MNHEY and CDR2 SVGAGI. Trimming took off 6 bases at V and 8 bases at J, with 12 bases between the two ends. The CDR3 sequence is CASRGESVTQYF. CDR3 DNA: TGTGCCAGCAGGGGAGAGAGCGTTACGCAGTATTTT.

This clone has just a few counts. The chain employs TRBV20-1 and TRBJ1-6; no reliable D call. Trimming took 3 bases from V and 1 from J, leaving 10 bases between them. In germline, CDR1 is DFQATT, CDR2 SNEGSKA (reference sequence). This CDR3 contains 15 residues. The chain's CDR3 is CSASVEGSYNSPLHF. CDR3 coding DNA: TGCAGTGCTAGTGTCGAGGGTTCCTATAATTCACCCCTCCACTTT.

The chain couples TRBV5-6 to TRBJ1-5; 9 nucleotides align to TRBD1. With V trimmed by 4 bases and J by 6 bases, 11 bases remained unmatched. Germline lookup yields CDR1 SGHDT and CDR2 YYEEEE. This CDR3 spans 16 amino acids. The CDR3 DNA reads as TGTGCCAGCAGCAAAATCACCGGGACAGGGACTCAGCCCCAGCATTTT. Its protein product is CASSKITGTGTQPQHF.

This chain links TRBV6-5 with TRBJ2-7, with D possibly matching TRBD2 (5 bases). Trimming shortened V by 5 bases and J by 2 bases, and 16 bases separated the two germline ends. There are 15 residues in the CDR3. Germline CDR1 is MNHEY and CDR2 is SVGAGI. This CDR3 is CASSPEAATTYEQYF. The DNA of the CDR3 is TGTGCCAGCAGTCCCGAAGCGGCTACCACCTACGAGCAGTACTTC.

The J gene is TRBJ2-7, the V gene TRBV5-4, with D possibly matching TRBD1 (6 bases). From germline, CDR1 is SGHNT and CDR2 YYREEE (reference sequence). The CDR3 has 15 residues. The germline V and J ends were trimmed by 4 bases and 3 bases, with 17 bases remaining between them. CDR3 DNA sequence: TGTGCCAGCAGCCGAATGAGCGGACAGAACTACGAGCAGTACTTC. This sequence encodes CASSRMSGQNYEQYF. Drawing the rest from reference TRBV5-4 and TRBJ2-7, the complete variable domain is ETGVTQSPTHLIKTRGQQVTLRCSSQSGHNTVSWYQQALGQGPQFIFQYYREEENGRGNFPPRFSGLQFPNYSSELNVNALELDDSALYLCASSRMSGQNYEQYFGPGTRLTVT.

The V and J genes are TRBV6-6 and TRBJ1-4; possibly TRBD1 for D (6 bases). This CDR3 is 13 amino acids long. Trimming took off 5 bases at V and 8 bases at J, with 12 bases between the two ends. The germline V gene has CDR1 MNHNY and CDR2 SVGAGI (reference sequence). CDR3 amino acids: CASSDRTQEKLFF. The CDR3 nucleotides read TGTGCCAGCAGTGACAGGACCCAGGAAAAACTGTTTTTT.

The chain joins TRBV6-5 to TRBJ1-5; D unresolved. Trimming took off 2 bases at V and 1 base at J, with 6 bases between the two ends. CDR1 and CDR2 (germline): MNHEY, SVGAGI. This CDR3 spans 14 amino acids. The chain's CDR3 is CASSYPESNQPQHF. The CDR3 DNA is TGTGCCAGCAGTTACCCGGAGAGCAATCAGCCCCAGCATTTT.

This clone occurred a few times. The V call is TRBV2, the J call TRBJ1-4; no definite D call. V was shortened by 7 bases and J by 5 bases, with 5 bases between the two germline ends. The CDR3 has 11 amino acids. The germline CDR1 and CDR2 sequences are SNHLY and FYNNEI. CDR3 amino acids: CASKENEKLFF. For the CDR3, the DNA is TGTGCCAGCAAGGAGAATGAAAAACTGTTTTTT.

The chain employs TRBV19 and TRBJ2-7; 7 bases line up with TRBD2. The CDR3 consists of 14 residues. Germline CDR1 LNHDA, CDR2 SQIVND (reference sequence). Germline trimming cut 4 bases from V and 4 bases from J; bases unmatched to any gene: 7. CDR3: CASSTSSGFYEQYF. The CDR3 nucleotides are TGTGCCAGTAGTACCTCTAGCGGATTTTACGAGCAGTACTTC.

The V gene is TRBV25-1, the J gene TRBJ1-2, with 7 bases matching TRBD1. This CDR3 region has 13 residues. CDR1 is MGHDK and CDR2 is SYGVNS in the germline V gene. The junction had 6 bases not matched to a gene; V was cut back by 4 bases and J by 7 bases. Written as DNA, the CDR3 is TGTGCCAGCAGTGCACGACAGGGCGCTGGCTACACCTTC. Its protein product is CASSARQGAGYTF.

This chain links TRBV5-1 with TRBJ2-7; D is ambiguous. Looked up from germline, CDR1 is SGHRS and CDR2 is YFSETQ. Trimming removed 3 bases at V and 3 bases at J, with 7 bases between. The CDR3 extends over 12 amino acids. CDR3 residues: CASSYDFYEQYF. The CDR3 DNA sequence: TGCGCCAGCAGCTACGACTTCTACGAGCAGTACTTC. Together with reference TRBV5-1 and TRBJ2-7, the CDR3 gives the full variable domain: KAGVTQTPRYLIKTRGQQVTLSCSPISGHRSVSWYQQTPGQGLQFLFEYFSETQRNKGNFPGRFSGRQFSNSRSEMNVSTLELGDSALYLCASSYDFYEQYFGPGTRLTVT.

The chain has TRBV19 and TRBJ1-1; D uncertain. The germline V and J ends were trimmed by 11 bases and 1 base, with 23 bases remaining between them. Germline CDR1 and CDR2: LNHDA and SQIVND (reference sequence). This CDR3 comprises 16 residues. The CDR3 nucleotides read TGTGCCGAAAGTGAGGTTAGCCCTACAACGAACACTGAAGCTTTCTTT. Protein sequence: CAESEVSPTTNTEAFF.

The rearrangement links TRBV28 to TRBJ2-2; the match to TRBD1 covers 7 bases. The V and J ends lost 6 bases and 0 bases, in that order; junction bases with no gene match: 4. The CDR3 contains 15 residues. CDR1 MDHEN and CDR2 SYDVKM come from the germline V gene. This CDR3 reads CASRPDRTNTGELFF. The CDR3 DNA reads as TGTGCCAGCAGGCCGGACAGGACGAACACCGGGGAGCTGTTTTTT.

V usage is TRBV9 and J usage is TRBJ1-2; TRBD1 agrees at 12 bases. CDR3 size: 15 residues. Germline trimming cut 4 bases from V and 8 bases from J; bases unmatched to any gene: 9. Per germline, CDR1 SGDLS and CDR2 YYNGEE. The CDR3 DNA reads as TGTGCCAGCAGCCTGGGACAGGGGGCGAGTTACGGCTACACCTTC. Residues: CASSLGQGASYGYTF. The variable domain in full, completed from reference TRBV9 and TRBJ1-2, reads DSGVTQTPKHLITATGQRVTLRCSPRSGDLSVYWYQQSLDQGLQFLIQYYNGEERAKGNILERFSAQQFPDLHSELNLSSLELGDSALYFCASSLGQGASYGYTFGSGTRLTVV.

The chain couples TRBV28 to TRBJ2-3, with TRBD2 as a possible D gene (6 bases). The CDR3 consists of 15 residues. The germline CDR1 and CDR2 sequences are MDHEN and SYDVKM. The V end was cut by 5 bases, the J end by 5 bases, with 17 bases between. This CDR3 is CASSPPRGGGDTQYF. In DNA, the CDR3 is TGTGCCAGCAGTCCCCCGCGGGGCGGCGGAGATACGCAGTATTTT. The entire variable domain, with the rest obtained from reference TRBV28 and TRBJ2-3, is as follows: DVKVTQSSRYLVKRTGEKVFLECVQDMDHENMFWYRQDPGLGLRLIYFSYDVKMKEKGDIPEGYSVSREKKERFSLILESASTNQTSMYLCASSPPRGGGDTQYFGPGTRLTVL.

DNA of the CDR3: TGTGCCACCAGGGAGTCCGGGACTAGCGAGTCTGAGCAGTTCTTC. Encoded protein: CATRESGTSESEQFF. This chain joins TRBV24-1 and TRBJ2-1, with 10 positions matching TRBD2. This CDR3 is built from 15 residues. CDR1 KGHDR and CDR2 SFDVKD come from the germline V gene. The trim removed 7 bases at V and 9 bases at J, leaving 11 bases unmatched.

The chain links TRBV2 to TRBJ2-1, with TRBD1 as a possible D gene (6 bases). Germline V gene data show CDR1 as SNHLY and CDR2 as FYNNEI. Trimming pared 9 bases from V and 3 bases from J, leaving 15 bases between. CDR3 length equals 14 residues. CDR3: CAREQGSVYNEQFF. The DNA for the CDR3 is TGTGCCAGGGAACAGGGCTCGGTCTACAATGAGCAGTTCTTC.